Below, 30 T cell receptor beta chains from the same sample are listed, as sequenced in a study of T cell responses to AZD1222 COVID-19 vaccine. Method: immunoSEQ multiplex PCR; TCRdb's copy keeps in-frame clones and lacks some. The sample has 100,000 to 120,000 clones, 85% to 95% seen once. This specimen was peripheral blood, taken on day 0 of AZD1222 vaccination. These receptors came from an adult in good health.

The V call is TRBV11-2, the J call TRBJ2-6, with TRBD1 identical over 8 bases. The CDR3 sequence is 15 residues long. The germline V gene encodes CDR1 SGHAT and CDR2 FQNNGV. The trim removed 5 bases at V and 4 bases at J, leaving 4 bases unmatched. The CDR3 bases are TGTGCCAGCAGCCAGACAGGGGCCGGGGCCAACGTCCTGACTTTC. Amino acids: CASSQTGAGANVLTF.

J is TRBJ1-1 and V is TRBV15, with D unresolved. The CDR3 length is 14 residues. Trimming took 0 bases from V and 6 from J, leaving 11 bases between them. The germline V gene has CDR1 LNHNV and CDR2 YYDKDF (reference sequence). CDR3: CATSRDFKSPEAFF. In DNA, the CDR3 is TGTGCCACCAGCAGAGATTTTAAAAGCCCTGAAGCTTTCTTT.

V gene TRBV6-1 combines with J gene TRBJ1-2, with 7 bases that match TRBD1. CDR1 is MNHNS, CDR2 SASEGT, per germline. This CDR3 spans 13 amino acids. V dropped 3 bases and J dropped 6; count of bases not matched to a gene: 4. The CDR3 protein is CASSEDRRDGYTF. CDR3 coding DNA: TGTGCCAGCAGTGAGGACAGGCGTGATGGCTACACCTTC.

V is TRBV24-1 and J is TRBJ2-7; no clear D. Germline CDR1 KGHDR, CDR2 SFDVKD. Between the trimmed V and J ends, which lost 0 bases and 3 bases, there was a span of 11 bases. CDR3 size: 15 residues. Here the CDR3 reads CATSDLSRTRYEQYF. DNA of the CDR3: TGTGCCACCAGTGATTTGTCCAGGACCCGCTACGAGCAGTACTTC.

The rearrangement joins TRBV5-5 to TRBJ2-2; D is perhaps TRBD1 (5 bases). The CDR3 is 14 residues long. V gave up 3 bases and J gave up 3 bases, with 9 bases separating them. Germline lookup yields CDR1 SGHKS and CDR2 YYEKEE (reference sequence). The CDR3 spells CASSSRVDTGELFF. DNA for the CDR3: TGTGCCAGCAGCTCCAGGGTGGACACCGGGGAGCTGTTTTTT.

The J gene is TRBJ1-6, the V gene TRBV28; 10 bases are shared with TRBD1. Trimming cost V 3 bases and J 10 bases; bases outside gene matches: 3. CDR1 is MDHEN, CDR2 SYDVKM, per germline. CDR3 length: 14 residues. The CDR3 bases are TGTGCCAGCAGTTTCCGGGACAGGGGCTCACCCCTCCACTTT. Translation gives CASSFRDRGSPLHF.

The V and J genes are TRBV12-3 or TRBV12-4 and TRBJ1-1; D call uncertain. The CDR3 totals 11 residues. The V gene lost 6 bases and the J gene lost 6 bases, with 8 bases spanning the gap. CDR3 sequence (DNA): TGTGCCAGCAGGCTCGCGGCTGAAGCTTTCTTT. Translating it yields CASRLAAEAFF.

The table lists this clone with a few counts. J is TRBJ2-2 and V is TRBV5-1; tentatively, D is TRBD1 (5 bases). The ends were cut back, 9 bases at V and 1 base at J, with 13 bases in the middle. The germline V gene encodes CDR1 SGHRS and CDR2 YFSETQ. This CDR3 is 14 amino acids long. The CDR3 DNA follows: TGCGCCACCTCCCCCAGGGTGAACACCGGGGAGCTGTTTTTT. Its protein product is CATSPRVNTGELFF. The variable domain in full, with the rest retrieved from reference TRBV5-1 and TRBJ2-2, is KAGVTQTPRYLIKTRGQQVTLSCSPISGHRSVSWYQQTPGQGLQFLFEYFSETQRNKGNFPGRFSGRQFSNSRSEMNVSTLELGDSALYLCATSPRVNTGELFFGEGSRLTVL.

A word on this clone: Germline is not matched at one junction end, which may reflect a read error. The chain combines TRBV28 with TRBJ1-5, with 10 positions matching TRBD1. Germline values: CDR1 MDHEN, CDR2 SYDVKM. This CDR3 contains 15 residues. The DNA for the CDR3 is TGTGTCAGCAGTTCCGGGACAGGGGCGTACCAGCCCCAGCATTTT. Amino acid sequence: CVSSSGTGAYQPQHF.

The chain employs TRBV7-9 and TRBJ2-3; D tentatively fits TRBD1 or TRBD2 (5 bases each). Per germline, CDR1 SEHNR and CDR2 FQNEAQ (reference sequence). The CDR3 spans 15 residues. V lost 1 base, J lost 5 bases, and 13 bases lay in between. CDR3 loop: CASSLVVGARDTQYF. CDR3 coding DNA: TGTGCCAGCAGCTTAGTCGTCGGGGCCCGAGATACGCAGTATTTT. The whole variable domain, remainder taken from reference TRBV7-9 and TRBJ2-3, is DTGVSQNPRHKITKRGQNVTFRCDPISEHNRLYWYRQTLGQGPEFLTYFQNEAQLEKSRLLSDRFSAERPKGSFSTLEIQRTEQGDSAMYLCASSLVVGARDTQYFGPGTRLTVL.

The genes are TRBV4-1 and TRBJ2-3, with 7 bases that match TRBD2. CDR3 length: 15 amino acids. Germline CDR1 reads MGHRA; CDR2 reads YSYEKL. Germline trimming cut 6 bases from V and 5 bases from J; bases unmatched to any gene: 11. The CDR3 sequence: CASSQSEKRGDTQYF. The CDR3 bases are TGCGCCAGCAGTCAGAGTGAGAAGCGGGGAGATACGCAGTATTTT.

This clone was counted only a few times. This rearrangement joins TRBV5-6 to TRBJ2-7; TRBD2 is a possible D gene (5 bases). V lost 0 bases and J 5 bases, leaving 9 bases between the germline ends. The CDR3 consists of 13 residues. Germline loops: CDR1 SGHDT, CDR2 YYEEEE. The DNA for the CDR3 is TGTGCCAGCAGCTTGGGAGGGTACCACGAGCAGTACTTC. It yields the protein CASSLGGYHEQYF.

The chain links TRBV11-2 to TRBJ1-3; D not resolved. Trimming cost V 4 bases and J 4 bases, with 5 bases left between them. The CDR3 is made up of 12 amino acids. Germline V gene data show CDR1 as SGHAT and CDR2 as FQNNGV. Here the CDR3 reads CASSSFGNTIYF. The CDR3 DNA is TGTGCCAGCAGCTCATTCGGAAACACCATATATTTT.

CDR3 nucleotides: TGCGCCAGCAGCTTTAGCGGGGGTCCCAATGAGCAGTTCTTC. It specifies CASSFSGGPNEQFF. The V and J genes are TRBV5-1 and TRBJ2-1, with 9 positions matching TRBD2. The CDR3 consists of 14 residues. Unmatched junction bases numbered 3, after V lost 2 bases and J lost 6 bases. Germline V lookup: CDR1 SGHRS, CDR2 YFSETQ.

The rearrangement joins TRBV6-4 to TRBJ2-2, with D possibly TRBD2 on 5 matching bases. The germline V gene encodes CDR1 MRHNA and CDR2 SNTAGT. V was clipped by 0 bases and J by 6 bases, with 8 bases between them. This CDR3 has 14 amino acids. CDR3 protein: CASSDSEGAGELFF. CDR3 nucleotide sequence: TGTGCCAGCAGTGACTCCGAGGGTGCCGGGGAGCTGTTTTTT.

CDR3 sequence (DNA): TGCGCCAGCAGCCCCCCCGGGATTCCGGACACTGAAGCTTTCTTT. Protein product: CASSPPGIPDTEAFF. The genes are TRBV10-1 and TRBJ1-1; no clear D. With 6 bases removed from V and 3 bases from J, the gap between germline ends came to 17 bases. This CDR3 has 15 residues. CDR1 is WNHNN and CDR2 is SYGVQD in the germline V gene (reference sequence).

The chain joins TRBV11-2 to TRBJ2-2; D is unclear. The CDR3 spans 13 residues. Per the germline V gene, CDR1 is SGHAT and CDR2 is FQNNGV. V lost 1 base and J lost 5, with 5 bases in between. CDR3 nucleotides: TGTGCCAGCAGCTTAGGAGGAACCGGGGAGCTGTTTTTT. Translated: CASSLGGTGELFF. Full variable domain (remainder filled in from reference TRBV11-2 and TRBJ2-2): EAGVAQSPRYKIIEKRQSVAFWCNPISGHATLYWYQQILGQGPKLLIQFQNNGVVDDSQLPKDRFSAERLKGVDSTLKIQPAKLEDSAVYLCASSLGGTGELFFGEGSRLTVL.

The chain recombines TRBV5-1 with TRBJ2-5; D uncertain. Germline values: CDR1 SGHRS, CDR2 YFSETQ. Trimming cost V 0 bases and J 6 bases, with 15 bases left between them. The CDR3 sequence is 15 residues long. CDR3: CASSLAVTESKTQYF. CDR3 nucleotides: TGCGCCAGCAGCTTGGCCGTGACTGAAAGCAAGACCCAGTACTTC. Filled out from reference TRBV5-1 and TRBJ2-5, the complete variable domain reads KAGVTQTPRYLIKTRGQQVTLSCSPISGHRSVSWYQQTPGQGLQFLFEYFSETQRNKGNFPGRFSGRQFSNSRSEMNVSTLELGDSALYLCASSLAVTESKTQYFGPGTRLLVL.

The chain carries TRBV19 and TRBJ2-2; possibly TRBD2 for D (5 bases). CDR3 length equals 13 residues. V lost 9 bases and J lost 5, with 13 bases in between. Germline CDR1 and CDR2: LNHDA and SQIVND (reference sequence). The CDR3: CASRPRDTGELFF. The CDR3 DNA follows: TGTGCCAGCAGGCCTCGGGATACCGGGGAGCTGTTTTTT.

The chain combines TRBV4-2 with TRBJ1-3, with D unresolved. Germline V gene sequence: CDR1 LGHNA, CDR2 YNFKEQ. The CDR3 is 16 residues long. With 3 bases removed from V and 0 bases from J, the gap between germline ends came to 12 bases. The CDR3 DNA is TGTGCCAGCAGCCAGTCGCTGACGGACTCTGGAAACACCATATATTTT. Translated: CASSQSLTDSGNTIYF.

The chain links TRBV5-4 to TRBJ1-1, with no clear D. V lost 6 bases and J 0 bases, leaving 6 bases between the germline ends. This CDR3 is 12 amino acids long. Germline lookup yields CDR1 SGHNT and CDR2 YYREEE (reference sequence). The CDR3 sequence is CASTGMNTEAFF. Written as DNA, the CDR3 is TGTGCCAGCACGGGTATGAACACTGAAGCTTTCTTT.

The V call is TRBV9, the J call TRBJ2-1, with 13 nucleotides matching TRBD2. CDR1 is SGDLS, CDR2 YYNGEE, per germline. Losses at the gene ends were 0 bases for V and 7 bases for J; bases not matched to a gene: 1. CDR3 length: 15 amino acids. For the CDR3, the DNA is TGTGCCAGCAGCGTAGGACTAGCGGGGGGAAATGAGCAGTTCTTC. This encodes CASSVGLAGGNEQFF.

This clone has just one count. V gene TRBV7-9 combines with J gene TRBJ1-1; D is ambiguous. Trimming stripped 5 bases from V and 2 bases from J, with 6 bases between. Germline CDR1 SEHNR, CDR2 FQNEAQ (reference sequence). The CDR3 runs to 12 residues. For the CDR3, the DNA is TGTGCCAGCAGCCGGATTAACACTGAAGCTTTCTTT. Protein: CASSRINTEAFF.

The CDR3 DNA follows: TGTGCCAGTAGTACCCGGACTGACGGAGGATTTTATGGCTACACCTTC. This codes for CASSTRTDGGFYGYTF. V gene TRBV19 combines with J gene TRBJ1-2; no clear D. This CDR3 is built from 16 residues. Trimming pared 4 bases from V and 5 bases from J, leaving 20 bases between. Germline V gives CDR1 LNHDA, CDR2 SQIVND (reference sequence).

This chain joins TRBV4-1 and TRBJ2-5; perhaps D is TRBD1 or TRBD2 (5 bases each). V was clipped by 3 bases and J by 1 base, with 9 bases between them. This CDR3 comprises 14 residues. Per germline, CDR1 MGHRA and CDR2 YSYEKL. The CDR3 nucleotides read TGCGCCAGCAGCCAGCCGGGACGCCAAGAGACCCAGTACTTC. Translated, it gives CASSQPGRQETQYF.

This clone was detected only once. The chain carries TRBV27 and TRBJ2-1, with D tentatively TRBD1 (6 bases). The CDR3 totals 15 residues. Germline CDR1 is MNHEY and CDR2 is SMNVEV (reference sequence). V gave up 2 bases and J gave up 4 bases, with 12 bases separating them. CDR3 loop: CASSLIGGEYNEQFF. CDR3 bases: TGTGCCAGCAGTTTAATAGGGGGAGAGTACAATGAGCAGTTCTTC.

The chain recombines TRBV7-6 with TRBJ1-6, with a tentative D call TRBD1 (5 bases). CDR3 length: 17 residues. Per germline, CDR1 SGHVS and CDR2 FNYEAQ. V gave up 5 bases and J gave up 5 bases, with 19 bases separating them. The CDR3 DNA reads TGTGCCAGCAGCCCCCGGGGCACGGACACGAATAATTCACCCCTCCACTTT. Protein product: CASSPRGTDTNNSPLHF.

V is TRBV9 and J is TRBJ1-1, with D maybe TRBD1 (6 bases). Trimming took off 4 bases at V and 4 bases at J, with 11 bases between the two ends. Germline V gene sequence: CDR1 SGDLS, CDR2 YYNGEE. This CDR3 spans 13 amino acids. The CDR3 loop reads CASSPIGGTEAFF. CDR3 coding DNA: TGTGCCAGCAGCCCGATAGGGGGCACTGAAGCTTTCTTT.

The chain uses TRBV3-1 (or the pseudogene TRBV3-2) and TRBJ1-1; D ambiguous. V lost 0 bases and J 0 bases, leaving 8 bases between the germline ends. The CDR3 has 15 amino acids. CDR1 is LGHDT and CDR2 is YNNKEL in the germline V gene (reference sequence). The chain's CDR3 is CASSQDIRMNTEAFF. The CDR3 bases are TGTGCCAGCAGCCAAGATATTCGGATGAACACTGAAGCTTTCTTT.

The chain joins TRBV7-8 to TRBJ2-7; D is possibly TRBD2 (7 bases). Germline V CDR1 and CDR2: SGHVS, FQNEAQ. V lost 5 bases and J 5 bases, leaving 25 bases between the germline ends. The CDR3 consists of 17 residues. The CDR3 nucleotides read TGTGCCAGCAGCCGAGACAGTATCGGCAGGGGAGGGAACGAGCAGTACTTC. It is translated as CASSRDSIGRGGNEQYF. The variable domain in full, completed from reference TRBV7-8 and TRBJ2-7, reads GAGVSQSPRYKVAKRGQDVALRCDPISGHVSLFWYQQALGQGPEFLTYFQNEAQLDKSGLPSDRFFAERPEGSVSTLKIQRTQQEDSAVYLCASSRDSIGRGGNEQYFGPGTRLTVT.